Listed below are T cell receptor beta chains from one sample, sequenced in a study of Ad26.COV2.S vaccination and SARS-CoV-2 variants. Method: immunoSEQ multiplex PCR; TCRdb's copy keeps in-frame clones and lacks some. Of about 440,000 clones in the sample, roughly 91% were seen once. Sequencing was performed on peripheral blood, taken in a trial of Ad26.COV2.S vaccine versus placebo. All receptors come from a person aged 18-60 years who received the Ad26.COV2.S COVID-19 vaccine or a placebo. Both conserved end residues are part of each CDR3. A D gene is named only where the DNA matches it firmly. Not all rows give a size; the values are once, few, many and, for expanded clones, a class.

cdr3_aa	cdr3_nt	v_call	j_call	d_call	clone_size
CASSLGTTRPNNEQFF	TGCGCCAGCAGCTTGGGGACAACGCGGCCCAACAATGAGCAGTTCTTC	TRBV5-1	TRBJ2-1	NA	NA
CASSVTRDYYTGELFF	TGTGCCAGCAGCGTTACGAGGGACTACTACACCGGGGAGCTGTTTTTT	TRBV9	TRBJ2-2	TRBD2	NA
CASSRSGSNTEAFF	TGCGCCAGCAGCCGATCCGGATCGAACACTGAAGCTTTCTTT	TRBV5-1	TRBJ1-1	NA	NA
CASSFGTSGRAFNEQFF	TGTGCCAGCAGTTTCGGGACTAGCGGGAGGGCTTTCAATGAGCAGTTCTTC	TRBV6-2/TRBV6-3	TRBJ2-1	TRBD2	few
CASSRGDSSGNTIYF	TGTGCCAGCAGTAGGGGGGACAGCTCTGGAAACACCATATATTTT	TRBV2	TRBJ1-3	TRBD1	NA
CSASGETQYF	TGCAGTGCTTCAGGAGAGACCCAGTACTTC	TRBV20-1	TRBJ2-5	NA	few
CASSDADTQYF	TGTGCCAGCAGTGACGCAGATACGCAGTATTTT	TRBV2	TRBJ2-3	NA	NA
CASSQVTSGTRYEQFF	TGTGCCAGCAGCCAAGTGACTAGCGGGACCCGCTATGAGCAGTTCTTC	TRBV4-2	TRBJ2-1	TRBD2	once
CASVWGDGTEAFF	TGTGCCAGCGTCTGGGGGGATGGCACTGAAGCTTTCTTT	TRBV12-3/TRBV12-4	TRBJ1-1	NA	NA
CASSLVLNSPLHF	TGTGCCAGCAGCTTGGTATTGAATTCACCCCTCCACTTT	TRBV5-4	TRBJ1-6	NA	NA
CAISESAGVEKLFF	TGTGCCATCAGTGAGTCGGCAGGGGTTGAAAAACTGTTTTTT	TRBV10-3	TRBJ1-4	NA	NA
CAISAKPGLNTDTQYF	TGTGCCATCAGTGCAAAACCGGGACTGAACACAGATACGCAGTATTTT	TRBV10-3	TRBJ2-3	NA	NA
CASRPGLAFDEQFF	TGTGCCAGCAGGCCGGGACTAGCGTTCGATGAGCAGTTCTTC	TRBV2	TRBJ2-1	TRBD2	NA
CASLPGTGVETQYF	TGCGCCAGCCTCCCCGGGACAGGGGTTGAGACCCAGTACTTC	TRBV5-1	TRBJ2-5	TRBD1	once
CASSGQGWNSPLHF	TGTGCCAGCAGCGGACAGGGTTGGAATTCACCCCTCCACTTT	TRBV28	TRBJ1-6	TRBD1	NA
CASRGTNEKLFF	TGTGCCAGCAGGGGGACTAATGAAAAACTGTTTTTT	TRBV3-1/TRBV3-2	TRBJ1-4	NA	few
CASSLAGPIAKNIQYF	TGTGCCAGCAGTTTAGCAGGTCCAATAGCCAAAAACATTCAGTACTTC	TRBV28	TRBJ2-4	NA	few
CATTTDSYNSPLHF	TGTGCCACCACGACAGACTCCTATAATTCACCCCTCCACTTT	TRBV10-3	TRBJ1-6	NA	NA
CASSLQGASTEAFF	TGTGCCAGCAGCCTCCAGGGGGCGAGCACTGAAGCTTTCTTT	TRBV7-9	TRBJ1-1	TRBD1	NA
CASSLTGFNSYEQYF	TGTGCCAGCAGTCTGACGGGTTTTAACTCCTACGAGCAGTACTTC	TRBV28	TRBJ2-7	NA	NA
CSGRGPTNEKLFF	TGCAGCGGTCGGGGACCAACTAATGAAAAACTGTTTTTT	TRBV29-1	TRBJ1-4	NA	NA
CASRRTGREQYF	TGTGCCAGCAGACGGACAGGGCGCGAGCAGTACTTC	TRBV6-5	TRBJ2-7	TRBD1	NA
CASRYLSGNTIYF	TGTGCCAGCAGATATTTGTCTGGAAACACCATATATTTT	TRBV28	TRBJ1-3	NA	once
CSVRASGRHNEQFF	TGCAGCGTTCGGGCTAGCGGGCGACACAATGAGCAGTTCTTC	TRBV29-1	TRBJ2-1	TRBD2	NA
CSVEGDDRGSYNEQFF	TGCAGCGTTGAAGGCGACGACAGGGGATCCTACAATGAGCAGTTCTTC	TRBV29-1	TRBJ2-1	TRBD1	NA
CASSKVGVSSGYTF	TGTGCCAGCAGCAAAGTTGGAGTATCTAGTGGCTACACCTTC	TRBV21-1	TRBJ1-2	NA	NA
CASSESLSAYSYEQYF	TGTGCCAGCAGTGAATCCCTTTCGGCCTACTCCTACGAGCAGTACTTC	TRBV25-1	TRBJ2-7	NA	NA
CASSPPGQSNQPQHF	TGTGCCAGCAGTCCGCCGGGACAGAGCAATCAGCCCCAGCATTTT	TRBV28	TRBJ1-5	TRBD1	once
CASSARGAQHF	TGTGCCAGCAGTGCCCGCGGAGCCCAGCATTTT	TRBV6-2/TRBV6-3	TRBJ1-5	NA	NA
CASSYRGRQNTEAFF	TGTGCCAGCAGTTACAGGGGCAGGCAGAACACTGAAGCTTTCTTT	TRBV6-2/TRBV6-3	TRBJ1-1	NA	NA
CSVGSSEGDFYTGELFF	TGCAGCGTTGGATCTTCCGAGGGGGACTTTTACACCGGGGAGCTGTTTTTT	TRBV29-1	TRBJ2-2	NA	NA
CASSSDRANYQPQHF	TGTGCCAGCAGCTCGGACAGAGCTAACTATCAGCCCCAGCATTTT	TRBV6-5	TRBJ1-5	NA	NA
CATSRDIAGGPQETQYF	TGTGCCACCAGCAGAGATATAGCGGGAGGCCCACAAGAGACCCAGTACTTC	TRBV15	TRBJ2-5	TRBD2	NA
CAISESNEQYF	TGTGCCATCAGTGAGTCGAACGAGCAGTACTTC	TRBV10-3	TRBJ2-7	NA	once
CASSADRNSGNTIYF	TGTGCCAGCAGCGCCGACAGAAACTCTGGAAACACCATATATTTT	TRBV7-9	TRBJ1-3	NA	NA
CASSYTGTSLKGEQFF	TGTGCCAGCAGCTATACCGGGACTAGCCTTAAAGGTGAGCAGTTCTTC	TRBV21-1	TRBJ2-1	NA	NA
CASSQVTEHTGELFF	TGTGCCAGCAGCCAAGTGACAGAGCACACCGGGGAGCTGTTTTTT	TRBV4-2	TRBJ2-2	NA	NA
CASSFGQRYGYTF	TGCGCCAGCAGCTTTGGACAGCGCTATGGCTACACCTTC	TRBV5-1	TRBJ1-2	NA	NA
CASSRGTVRDQPQHF	TGTGCCAGCAGTCGTGGGACAGTCCGAGATCAGCCCCAGCATTTT	TRBV27	TRBJ1-5	TRBD1	few
CASSLRGGTTGNTIYF	TGTGCCAGCAGCCTGAGGGGGGGAACGACTGGAAACACCATATATTTT	TRBV7-8	TRBJ1-3	NA	NA
CASSLVWGAAMNTEAFF	TGTGCCAGCAGTTTGGTGTGGGGGGCCGCGATGAACACTGAAGCTTTCTTT	TRBV28	TRBJ1-1	NA	NA
CASSLSGTEAFF	TGTGCCAGCAGCTTGTCGGGGACTGAAGCTTTCTTT	TRBV5-8	TRBJ1-1	NA	once
CASSTRQGNTEAFF	TGTGCCAGCAGCACCCGACAGGGAAACACTGAAGCTTTCTTT	TRBV5-4	TRBJ1-1	TRBD1	NA
CASSYLLHSGRHPYEQYF	TGTGCCAGCAGTTACCTTCTTCATAGCGGGAGACACCCCTACGAGCAGTACTTC	TRBV6-2/TRBV6-3	TRBJ2-7	TRBD2	NA
CASSPRGLAGGAETQYF	TGTGCCAGCAGCCCCCGGGGACTAGCGGGAGGGGCAGAGACCCAGTACTTC	TRBV3-1/TRBV3-2	TRBJ2-5	TRBD2	NA
CASSVGMAGLYNEQFF	TGTGCCAGCAGCGTAGGGATGGCGGGACTATACAATGAGCAGTTCTTC	TRBV9	TRBJ2-1	TRBD2	NA
CASSYGTYDNEQFF	TGTGCCAGCAGTTACGGTACGTACGACAATGAGCAGTTCTTC	TRBV6-5	TRBJ2-1	NA	NA
CASSLFQGGGTDTQYF	TGTGCCAGCAGTTTATTTCAGGGGGGAGGCACAGATACGCAGTATTTT	TRBV27	TRBJ2-3	NA	once
CATSGNLGTGRTDTQYF	TGTGCCACCAGTGGTAACCTCGGGACAGGGAGAACAGATACGCAGTATTTT	TRBV24-1	TRBJ2-3	TRBD1	NA
CASSLLGLHPDGEAFF	TGTGCCAGCAGCTTACTAGGTCTGCACCCGGACGGGGAAGCTTTCTTT	TRBV13	TRBJ1-1	NA	NA
CASSRTGNSNQPQHF	TGTGCCAGCAGTCGTACAGGGAATAGCAATCAGCCCCAGCATTTT	TRBV28	TRBJ1-5	NA	NA
CASSQLGGGGIVHEQYF	TGTGCCAGCAGCCAACTTGGAGGGGGAGGCATTGTCCACGAGCAGTACTTC	TRBV14	TRBJ2-7	NA	NA
CATSGPETSMHGIYGYTF	TGTGCCACCAGTGGTCCCGAGACCTCAATGCATGGAATCTATGGCTACACCTTC	TRBV24-1	TRBJ1-2	NA	NA
CASSQSGQGAGEKLFF	TGCGCCAGCAGCCAATCCGGACAGGGGGCCGGGGAAAAACTGTTTTTT	TRBV4-3	TRBJ1-4	TRBD1	once
CASSSGLYTDTQYF	TGTGCCAGCAGCTCAGGGTTGTACACAGATACGCAGTATTTT	TRBV5-4	TRBJ2-3	NA	NA
CACKRGERNTEAFF	TGTGCCTGCAAACGGGGGGAAAGGAACACTGAAGCTTTCTTT	TRBV30	TRBJ1-1	NA	once
CASSSGTSGYNEQFF	TGTGCCAGCAGTTCAGGGACTAGCGGTTACAATGAGCAGTTCTTC	TRBV6-5	TRBJ2-1	TRBD2	NA
CASSWSPDRAQHF	TGTGCCAGCAGCTGGAGTCCGGACCGCGCCCAGCATTTT	TRBV11-1	TRBJ1-5	NA	NA
CASSLDRGGTPGELFF	TGTGCCAGCAGCTTAGACAGGGGCGGGACCCCGGGGGAGCTGTTTTTT	TRBV7-6	TRBJ2-2	NA	NA